The clone carrying this T cell receptor (beta chain) was counted between two and nine times. Its antigen is not known. This sample is drawn from a study of blood T cells in healthy people across ages. Findings and caveats of the study: Higher diversity, along with more naive CD4+ cells, distinguished long-lived donors from aged donors.

V was cut by 3 bases and J by 0 bases, with 12 bases left in between. CDR3 length equals 15 residues. Per the germline V gene, CDR1 is MGHRA and CDR2 is YSYEKL. The second PCR ran about 6 to 11 cycles with a sample-barcoded 5' primer and J-beta primers. In TCRdb, the 5' RACE reads were re-called with MiXCR into one record per CDR3 protein. The data contain about a million distinct CDR3 sequences, roughly 51% of them singletons. What was sequenced was blood. The chain carries TRBV4-1 and TRBJ2-7; no definite D call. This TCR came from an older woman in good health. The chain's CDR3 is CASSQGTPSSYEQYF. The CDR3 DNA is TGCGCCAGCAGCCAGGGAACGCCGAGCTCCTACGAGCAGTACTTC.